Listed here are 21 T cell receptor beta chains from one sample, sequenced in a study of blood T cells in healthy people across ages. A second PCR, run for about 6 to 12 cycles, used a sample-barcoded 5' primer plus a J-beta primer mix. TCRdb re-called the 5' RACE reads through MiXCR, storing one row per CDR3 protein. This sample has about 720,000 distinct CDR3 sequences, with 22% found just once. The sample was blood. All receptors come from a man between 65 and 85 years old in good health.

The chain links TRBV3-1 to TRBJ2-1; D unclear. The CDR3 is made up of 15 amino acids. Germline-derived CDR1 and CDR2 are LGHDT and YNNKEL (reference sequence). Trimming stripped 0 bases from V and 5 bases from J, with 11 bases between. This chain's CDR3 is CASSQDWGAHNEQFF. CDR3 coding DNA: TGTGCCAGCAGCCAAGATTGGGGTGCCCACAATGAGCAGTTCTTC.

This clonotype was found a few times. The J gene is TRBJ2-5, the V gene TRBV4-1; maybe TRBD2 (5 bases). The germline V and J ends were trimmed by 0 bases and 7 bases, with 6 bases remaining between them. CDR1 and CDR2 from the germline V gene are MGHRA and YSYEKL. The CDR3 covers 12 residues. CDR3 sequence reads: CASSQERGTQYF. DNA of the CDR3: TGCGCCAGCAGCCAAGAACGGGGGACCCAGTACTTC.

This clonotype came up a few times. This chain connects TRBV20-1 to TRBJ2-1, with 9 bases lining up with TRBD2. The CDR3 totals 15 residues. Germline CDR1 reads DFQATT; CDR2 reads SNEGSKA (reference sequence). J was trimmed by 5 bases and V by 0 bases; bases with no gene match: 5. The CDR3: CSARDELAGNNEQFF. The CDR3 nucleotides read TGCAGTGCTAGAGACGAACTAGCGGGTAACAATGAGCAGTTCTTC.

This clonotype was picked up a small number of times. The chain combines TRBV20-1 with TRBJ2-4; D not certain. V shed 3 bases and J shed 1 base, with 1 base lying between them. This CDR3 region has 11 residues. The germline V gene has CDR1 DFQATT and CDR2 SNEGSKA (reference sequence). The CDR3 protein is CSASAKNIQYF. The CDR3 DNA reads as TGCAGTGCTAGTGCCAAAAACATTCAGTACTTC.

This clonotype appeared a few times. The chain employs TRBV4-1 and TRBJ2-4, with D unclear. V was shortened by 2 bases and J by 0 bases, with 8 bases between the two germline ends. CDR1 is MGHRA, CDR2 YSYEKL, per germline. This CDR3 is built from 15 residues. The CDR3 DNA follows: TGCGCCAGCAGCCAAAACAGCTTAGCCAAAAACATTCAGTACTTC. It translates to CASSQNSLAKNIQYF.

This clonotype was counted between two and nine times. The chain couples TRBV18 to TRBJ2-5, with a weak D call TRBD1 (6 bases). The tail of the sequence fits TRBJ2-1 better, so the J call may be wrong. The CDR3 length is 11 residues. Germline values: CDR1 KGHSH, CDR2 LQKENI. This CDR3 reads CASSPTGEQFF. CDR3 sequence (DNA): TGTGCCAGCTCACCAACAGGGGAGCAGTTCTTC.

This clonotype was seen more than once but under ten times. The V gene is TRBV29-1, the J gene TRBJ1-1; 9 bases fit TRBD1. V shed 6 bases, J shed 4 bases, and the junction held 9 bases outside the gene matches. The CDR3 totals 14 residues. Looked up from germline, CDR1 is SQVTM and CDR2 is ANQGSEA. In DNA form, the CDR3 reads TGCAGCGTGGAGGGTGGGACAGGGCCCACTGAAGCTTTCTTT. This sequence encodes CSVEGGTGPTEAFF.

This clonotype occurred once. The chain uses TRBV7-2 and TRBJ2-1; possibly TRBD1 or TRBD2 for D (7 bases each). Germline V CDR1 and CDR2: SGHTA, FQGNSA. V was cut by 0 bases and J by 4 bases, with 13 bases left in between. CDR3 size: 16 residues. The CDR3 DNA sequence: TGTGCCAGCAGCTTAGCCCTCAGGGGGGGGTACAATGAGCAGTTCTTC. Translating it yields CASSLALRGGYNEQFF.

The V call is TRBV18, the J call TRBJ2-1, with no clear D. The CDR3 is made up of 16 amino acids. V gave up 0 bases and J gave up 7 bases, with 16 bases separating them. CDR1 KGHSH and CDR2 LQKENI come from the germline V gene. The chain's CDR3 is CASSPPTGRSRNEQFF. DNA of the CDR3: TGTGCCAGCTCACCACCAACGGGTCGTAGCCGGAATGAGCAGTTCTTC.

V gene TRBV6-2 or TRBV6-3 combines with J gene TRBJ2-5; weak D call: TRBD2 (6 bases). The closer fit of TRBJ2-7 to the DNA end suggests the J call may be wrong. CDR3 length: 11 amino acids. Germline V CDR1 and CDR2: MNHEY, SVGEGT. The DNA for the CDR3 is TGTGCCTCGGGGGATGCCTACGAGCAGTACGTC. Protein product: CASGDAYEQYV.

The chain is built from TRBV18 and TRBJ1-4, with D unresolved. V was shortened by 5 bases and J by 8 bases, with 12 bases between the two germline ends. The CDR3 contains 13 residues. Germline CDR1 KGHSH, CDR2 LQKENI. CDR3 in amino acids: CASSSRGFEKLFF. The CDR3 DNA reads as TGTGCCAGCTCATCGCGTGGGTTCGAAAAACTGTTTTTT.

This clonotype was observed at least ten times. The chain recombines TRBV12-3 or TRBV12-4 with TRBJ2-1; 8 bases are shared with TRBD2. CDR3 length: 17 amino acids. J was trimmed by 9 bases and V by 6 bases; bases with no gene match: 19. The CDR3 DNA follows: TGTGCCAGCAGCCCCAGTAGCGGTAGCGGGATCTGGGGTGAGCAGTTCTTC. Protein product: CASSPSSGSGIWGEQFF.

This clonotype was seen a handful of times. The chain has TRBV6-1 and TRBJ2-1; possibly TRBD1 or TRBD2 for D (5 bases each). The germline gives CDR1 MNHNS, CDR2 SASEGT. The ends were cut back, 5 bases at V and 2 bases at J, with 13 bases in the middle. The CDR3 consists of 15 residues. CDR3 bases: TGTGCCAGCAGTTTCGGGACCACCACCTACAATGAGCAGTTCTTC. It is translated as CASSFGTTTYNEQFF.

This clonotype was observed many times. J is TRBJ2-1 and V is TRBV2, with a tentative D call TRBD1 (6 bases). Trimming removed 9 bases from V and 4 bases from J, with 25 bases in between. This CDR3 comprises 17 residues. Germline loops: CDR1 SNHLY, CDR2 FYNNEI. The CDR3 sequence is CASYGQSRLTGYNEQFF. In nucleotides, the CDR3 is TGTGCCAGTTATGGACAGTCTAGACTGACGGGATACAATGAGCAGTTCTTC.

The rearrangement links TRBV29-1 to TRBJ2-5, with D possibly matching TRBD1 (6 bases). The germline V gene encodes CDR1 SQVTM and CDR2 ANQGSEA. CDR3 size: 13 residues. V was pared by 0 bases and J by 5 bases, with 10 bases between. The chain's CDR3 is CSVEESQGETQYF. CDR3 sequence (DNA): TGCAGCGTTGAAGAATCCCAGGGGGAGACCCAGTACTTC.

The DNA of the CDR3 is TGTGCCAGCAGCTTAGTTTCGGGGGATCGGGCCAAAAACATTCAGTACTTC. The encoded protein is CASSLVSGDRAKNIQYF. The gene calls are TRBV7-9 and TRBJ2-4; D possibly corresponds to TRBD2 (6 bases). The V and J ends lost 1 base and 1 base respectively, with 14 bases between them. This CDR3 has 17 residues. CDR1 is SEHNR, CDR2 FQNEAQ, per germline (reference sequence).

This chain connects TRBV25-1 to TRBJ2-3, with a tentative D call TRBD1 (6 bases). V gave up 6 bases and J gave up 3 bases, with 13 bases separating them. Germline CDR1 and CDR2: MGHDK and SYGVNS. CDR3 length: 14 residues. CDR3 region: CASSKQGVTDTQYF. The CDR3 nucleotides read TGTGCCAGCAGCAAACAGGGAGTAACAGATACGCAGTATTTT.

The chain employs TRBV6-2 or TRBV6-3 and TRBJ2-1; D ambiguous. The CDR3 contains 14 residues. CDR1 is MNHEY and CDR2 is SVGEGT in the germline V gene. The V end lost 0 bases, the J end lost 7 bases, and 10 bases lay between the germline ends. CDR3 in amino acids: CASSYSHIRNEQFF. The DNA for the CDR3 is TGTGCCAGCAGTTACTCCCATATTAGAAATGAGCAGTTCTTC.

This clonotype was seen a few times. This rearrangement joins TRBV7-2 to TRBJ2-7; no definite D call. The last part of the DNA fits TRBJ2-5 better; the J call may be wrong. Looked up from germline, CDR1 is SGHTA and CDR2 is FQGNSA. The CDR3 is 15 amino acids. The CDR3 protein is CASSLAPWVQETQYF. The CDR3 bases are TGTGCCAGCAGCTTAGCGCCCTGGGTTCAGGAGACCCAGTACTTC.

The chain couples TRBV24-1 to TRBJ2-5; the match to TRBD2 covers 7 bases. The CDR3 is 17 amino acids. The germline V gene has CDR1 KGHDR and CDR2 SFDVKD. Trimming took 3 bases from V and 5 from J; bases not matched to a gene: 14. The DNA of the CDR3 is TGTGCCACCAGTGATGGACCGGGAGGAAACAAAAGGGAGACCCAGTACTTC. Its protein product is CATSDGPGGNKRETQYF.

The rearrangement joins TRBV9 to TRBJ1-1; D is possibly TRBD1 (5 bases). V was pared by 0 bases and J by 7 bases, with 10 bases between. In germline, CDR1 is SGDLS, CDR2 YYNGEE. The length of the CDR3 is 13 residues. CDR3 loop: CASSVVVGGEAFF. The CDR3 nucleotides read TGTGCCAGCAGCGTAGTGGTTGGGGGTGAAGCTTTCTTT.